The sequence of this TCR beta chain was determined in a study of response to subunit inactivated influenza vaccine. MiXCR, run by TCRdb on the RT-PCR reads, gives a single entry per CDR3 protein. Altogether some 540,000 distinct CDR3 sequences are present, roughly 25% being singletons, with the ten largest covering 2.5% to 3%. The CDR3 length is 13 residues. Germline V gene data show CDR1 as MNHEY and CDR2 as SMNVEV (reference sequence). V lost 2 bases and J 9 bases, leaving 11 bases between the germline ends. This same sample was also taken into another study, of T cells expressing NK-cell markers. That study adds: 5'RACE template switching built TCR beta cDNA with unique molecular identifiers.

This clonotype was sampled from a man aged 45-65 years who received an inactivated influenza vaccine. The material sequenced was CD4+ T cells sorted from PBMCs, taken approximately 12 days after vaccination. V is TRBV27 and J is TRBJ2-1; D assignment may be TRBD1 or TRBD2 (6 bases each). For the CDR3, the DNA is TGTGCCAGCAGTTTAAGGGGGGTACGTGAGCAGTTCTTC. This sequence encodes CASSLRGVREQFF.